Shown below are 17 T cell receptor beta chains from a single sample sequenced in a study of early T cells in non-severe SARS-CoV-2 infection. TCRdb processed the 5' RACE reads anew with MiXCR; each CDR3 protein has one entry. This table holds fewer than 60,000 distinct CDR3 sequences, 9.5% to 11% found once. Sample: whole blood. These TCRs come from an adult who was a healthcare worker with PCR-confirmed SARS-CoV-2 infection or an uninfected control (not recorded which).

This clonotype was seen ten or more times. The CDR3 DNA follows: TGTGCCAGCAGCTTAGAGATAGCGGGAGGGACTGGCGATGAGCAGTTCTTC. Encoded protein: CASSLEIAGGTGDEQFF. V gene TRBV7-6 combines with J gene TRBJ2-1, with TRBD2 matching 11 bases. The CDR3 is 17 residues long. Germline assignment: CDR1 SGHVS and CDR2 FNYEAQ. V shed 1 base, J shed 8 bases, and the junction held 10 bases outside the gene matches.

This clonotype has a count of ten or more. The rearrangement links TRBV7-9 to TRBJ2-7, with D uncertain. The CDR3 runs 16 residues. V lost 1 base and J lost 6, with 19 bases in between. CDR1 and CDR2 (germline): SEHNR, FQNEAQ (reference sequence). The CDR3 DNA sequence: TGTGCCAGCAGCTTAGGAAGTCTGGGGAATTCAGGCGAGCAGTACTTC. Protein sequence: CASSLGSLGNSGEQYF.

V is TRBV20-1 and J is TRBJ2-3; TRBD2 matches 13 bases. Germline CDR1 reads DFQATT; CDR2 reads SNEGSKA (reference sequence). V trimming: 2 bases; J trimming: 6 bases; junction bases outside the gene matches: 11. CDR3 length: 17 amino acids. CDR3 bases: TGCAGTGCTAGATTCCCGACTAGCGGGGGGTCGGGGGATACGCAGTATTTT. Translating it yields CSARFPTSGGSGDTQYF.

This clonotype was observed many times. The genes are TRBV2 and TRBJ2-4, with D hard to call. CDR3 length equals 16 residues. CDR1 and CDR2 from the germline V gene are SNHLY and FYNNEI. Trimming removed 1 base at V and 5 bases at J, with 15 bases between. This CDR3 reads CASSEGEFQRQNIQYF. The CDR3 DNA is TGTGCCAGCAGTGAAGGAGAATTCCAAAGGCAAAACATTCAGTACTTC. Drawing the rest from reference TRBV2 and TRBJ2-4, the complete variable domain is EPEVTQTPSHQVTQMGQEVILRCVPISNHLYFYWYRQILGQKVEFLVSFYNNEISEKSEIFDDQFSVERPDGSNFTLKIRSTKLEDSAMYFCASSEGEFQRQNIQYFGAGTRLSVL.

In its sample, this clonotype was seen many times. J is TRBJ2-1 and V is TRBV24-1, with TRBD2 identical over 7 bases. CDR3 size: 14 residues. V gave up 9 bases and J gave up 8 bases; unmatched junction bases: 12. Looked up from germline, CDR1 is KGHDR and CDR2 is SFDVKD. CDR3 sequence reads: CATGEGPLDHEQFF. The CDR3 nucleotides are TGTGCCACCGGGGAGGGACCCCTGGATCATGAGCAGTTCTTC.

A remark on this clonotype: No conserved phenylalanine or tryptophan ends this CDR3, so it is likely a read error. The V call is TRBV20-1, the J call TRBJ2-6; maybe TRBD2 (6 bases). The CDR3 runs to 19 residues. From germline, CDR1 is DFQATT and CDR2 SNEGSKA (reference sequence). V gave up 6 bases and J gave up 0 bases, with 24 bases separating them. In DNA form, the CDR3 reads TGCAGTGCCCCCGGGGGACGGACTAACCAAAACTCTGGGGCCAACGTCCTGACTTCC. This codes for CSAPGGRTNQNSGANVLTS.

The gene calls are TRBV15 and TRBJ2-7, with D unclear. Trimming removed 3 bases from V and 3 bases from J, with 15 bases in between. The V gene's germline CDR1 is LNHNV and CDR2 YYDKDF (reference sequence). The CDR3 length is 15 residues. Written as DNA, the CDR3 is TGTGCCACCAGCAGGGGCTGGACGTCCGGCTACGAGCAGTACTTC. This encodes CATSRGWTSGYEQYF.

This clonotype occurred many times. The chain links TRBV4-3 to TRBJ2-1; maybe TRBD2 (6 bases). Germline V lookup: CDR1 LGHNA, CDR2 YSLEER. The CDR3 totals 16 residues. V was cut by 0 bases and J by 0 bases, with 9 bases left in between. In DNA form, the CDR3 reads TGCGCCAGCAGCCAAGATCTGGGGGGCTCCTACAATGAGCAGTTCTTC. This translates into CASSQDLGGSYNEQFF.

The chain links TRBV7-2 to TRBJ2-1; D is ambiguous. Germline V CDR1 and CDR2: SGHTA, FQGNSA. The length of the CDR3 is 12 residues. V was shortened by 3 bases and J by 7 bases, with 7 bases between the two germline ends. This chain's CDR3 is CASSFTDNEQFF. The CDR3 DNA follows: TGTGCCAGCAGCTTCACGGATAATGAGCAGTTCTTC.

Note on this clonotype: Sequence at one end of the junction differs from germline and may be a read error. The CDR3: CASSPDLGSSETQYF. The CDR3 nucleotides are TGTGCTAGCAGCCCCGATCTCGGTTCCTCAGAGACCCAGTACTTC. The chain combines TRBV7-7 with TRBJ2-5; D is unclear. This CDR3 spans 15 amino acids. CDR1 is SSHAT and CDR2 is FNYEAQ in the germline V gene (reference sequence).

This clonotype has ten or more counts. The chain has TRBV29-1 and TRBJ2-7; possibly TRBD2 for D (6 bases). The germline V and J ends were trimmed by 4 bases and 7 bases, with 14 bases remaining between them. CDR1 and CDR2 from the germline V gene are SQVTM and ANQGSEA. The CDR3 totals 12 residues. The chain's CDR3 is CSVVGGRGEQYF. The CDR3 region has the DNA TGCAGCGTTGTAGGAGGGCGGGGTGAGCAGTACTTC.

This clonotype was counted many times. CDR3 sequence reads: CASSKTGKNLNTEAFF. DNA of the CDR3: TGTGCCAGCTCAAAGACGGGGAAGAATTTGAACACTGAAGCTTTCTTT. The rearrangement uses TRBV18 and TRBJ1-1, with D hard to call. V shed 5 bases and J shed 0 bases, with 16 bases lying between them. The CDR3 totals 16 residues. Germline assignment: CDR1 KGHSH and CDR2 LQKENI.

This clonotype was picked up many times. The CDR3 sequence: CATSDLRGGEETQYF. CDR3 in DNA: TGTGCCACCAGTGATTTGAGAGGGGGCGAGGAGACCCAGTACTTC. This sequence joins TRBV24-1 and TRBJ2-5; 7 bases align to TRBD1. The V and J ends lost 0 bases and 5 bases, in that order; junction bases with no gene match: 5. Per the germline V gene, CDR1 is KGHDR and CDR2 is SFDVKD. The length of the CDR3 is 15 residues.

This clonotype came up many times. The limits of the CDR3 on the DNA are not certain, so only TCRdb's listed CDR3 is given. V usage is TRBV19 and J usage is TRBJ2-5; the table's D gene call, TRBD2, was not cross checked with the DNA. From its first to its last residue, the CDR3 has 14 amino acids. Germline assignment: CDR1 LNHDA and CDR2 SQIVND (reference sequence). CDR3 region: CASTSGPTSETQYF.

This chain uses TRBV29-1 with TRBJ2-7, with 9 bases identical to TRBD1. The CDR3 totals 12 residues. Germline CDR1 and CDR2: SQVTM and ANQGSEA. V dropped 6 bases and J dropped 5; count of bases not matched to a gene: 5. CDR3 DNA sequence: TGCAGCGTGGGACAGGGTCCGGACGAGCAGTACTTC. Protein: CSVGQGPDEQYF.

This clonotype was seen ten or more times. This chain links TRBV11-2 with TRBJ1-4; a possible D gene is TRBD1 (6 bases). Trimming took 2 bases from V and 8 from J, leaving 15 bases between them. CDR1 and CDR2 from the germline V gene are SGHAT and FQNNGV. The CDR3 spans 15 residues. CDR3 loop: CASSLRGTVGEKLFF. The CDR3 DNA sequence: TGTGCCAGCAGCTTAAGGGGGACGGTGGGCGAAAAACTGTTTTTT.

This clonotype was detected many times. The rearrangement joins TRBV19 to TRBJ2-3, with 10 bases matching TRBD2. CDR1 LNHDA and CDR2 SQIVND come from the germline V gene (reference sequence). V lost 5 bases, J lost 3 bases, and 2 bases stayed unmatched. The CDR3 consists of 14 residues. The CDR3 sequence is CASSGSGGTDTQYF. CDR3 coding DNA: TGTGCCAGTAGTGGTAGCGGGGGGACAGATACGCAGTATTTT.